The 10 T cell receptor beta chains presented below share a single source sample, sequenced in a study of response to subunit inactivated influenza vaccine. A single record per CDR3 protein comes from TCRdb applying MiXCR to the RT-PCR reads. The sample includes roughly 500,000 distinct CDR3 sequences, about 25% of them seen just once. Sequences were derived from CD4+ T cells sorted from PBMCs, sampled around 5 days after vaccination. These receptors all stem from a man aged 50 or older who received an inactivated influenza vaccine.

This clonotype was seen a handful of times. The gene calls are TRBV5-1 and TRBJ2-2, with D possibly matching TRBD1 (5 bases). V lost 7 bases and J 0 bases, leaving 10 bases between the germline ends. The CDR3 has 14 amino acids. Germline V CDR1 and CDR2: SGHRS, YFSETQ. The CDR3: CASLDTANTGELFF. DNA for the CDR3: TGCGCCAGCCTGGACACCGCGAACACCGGGGAGCTGTTTTTT.

The J gene is TRBJ2-1, the V gene TRBV20-1; a possible D gene is TRBD2 (7 bases). Germline V gives CDR1 DFQATT, CDR2 SNEGSKA (reference sequence). This CDR3 region has 12 residues. V was pared by 6 bases and J by 8 bases, with 14 bases between. The CDR3 DNA reads TGCAGTGCCAACCGGGGGGCCGATGAGCAGTTCTTC. Translating gives CSANRGADEQFF.

The table lists this clonotype with a few counts. The V call is TRBV12-3 or TRBV12-4, the J call TRBJ1-1; 8 positions match TRBD1. The ends lost 1 base at V and 5 bases at J; junction bases unmatched: 3. This CDR3 has 14 residues. CDR3 DNA sequence: TGTGCCAGCAGTTTAGAGGACAGGGCAACTGAAGCTTTCTTT. Translated: CASSLEDRATEAFF.

This clonotype was seen only a few times. This sequence joins TRBV9 and TRBJ2-1, with D tentatively TRBD1 (6 bases). Trimming cost V 3 bases and J 0 bases, with 25 bases left between them. This CDR3 is 20 amino acids long. CDR1 and CDR2 (germline): SGDLS, YYNGEE. The DNA of the CDR3 is TGTGCCAGCAGCGGAAGACTTAGCTTACAGGGTGGGAGCTCCTACAATGAGCAGTTCTTC. Translated: CASSGRLSLQGGSSYNEQFF. Filled out from reference TRBV9 and TRBJ2-1, the complete variable domain reads DSGVTQTPKHLITATGQRVTLRCSPRSGDLSVYWYQQSLDQGLQFLIQYYNGEERAKGNILERFSAQQFPDLHSELNLSSLELGDSALYFCASSGRLSLQGGSSYNEQFFGPGTRLTVL.

In its sample, this clonotype was seen a few times. The chain links TRBV24-1 to TRBJ2-5, with TRBD1 matching over 10 bases. With V trimmed by 4 bases and J by 2 bases, 6 bases remained unmatched. The germline gives CDR1 KGHDR, CDR2 SFDVKD. The CDR3 consists of 16 residues. The CDR3: CATSDTGTGEQETQYF. The CDR3 region has the DNA TGTGCCACCAGTGACACCGGGACAGGGGAACAAGAGACCCAGTACTTC.

This clonotype has a handful of counts. The genes are TRBV24-1 and TRBJ2-3; 9 bases are shared with TRBD2. Germline CDR1 reads KGHDR; CDR2 reads SFDVKD. Losses at the gene ends were 4 bases for V and 4 bases for J; bases not matched to a gene: 5. This CDR3 has 15 amino acids. CDR3 amino acids: CATSDLAGVADTQYF. The CDR3 DNA sequence: TGTGCCACCAGTGACTTAGCGGGAGTGGCAGATACGCAGTATTTT.

There are many counts of this clonotype. The gene calls are TRBV7-9 and TRBJ2-1; D unclear. The germline CDR1 and CDR2 sequences are SEHNR and FQNEAQ (reference sequence). CDR3 size: 13 residues. V gave up 0 bases and J gave up 8 bases, with 8 bases separating them. The CDR3 sequence: CASSLAGGDEQFF. The CDR3 DNA reads as TGTGCCAGCAGCTTAGCCGGCGGCGATGAGCAGTTCTTC.

The genes are TRBV15 and TRBJ1-2; D is unclear. CDR1 and CDR2 from the germline V gene are LNHNV and YYDKDF (reference sequence). V shed 3 bases and J shed 7 bases, with 12 bases lying between them. The CDR3 runs 13 residues. CDR3 sequence (DNA): TGTGCCACCAGCAGTCTAGGAAAGGGTGGCTACACCTTC. Residues: CATSSLGKGGYTF.

This clonotype has only a few counts. The chain recombines TRBV6-2 or TRBV6-3 with TRBJ2-3; D remains unclear. The V gene's germline CDR1 is MNHEY and CDR2 SVGEGT. The CDR3 is made up of 13 amino acids. V was clipped by 7 bases and J by 6 bases, with 14 bases between them. The CDR3 DNA sequence: TGTGCCAGCACCCGGAGTGTAAGGGATACGCAGTATTTT. Translation gives CASTRSVRDTQYF.

The chain links TRBV7-3 to TRBJ2-5; 9 positions match TRBD2. V shed 3 bases, J shed 3 bases, and the junction held 8 bases outside the gene matches. This CDR3 is built from 16 residues. Germline loops: CDR1 SGHTA, CDR2 FQGTGA. The CDR3 loop is CASSFNSGGGKETQYF. CDR3 nucleotide sequence: TGTGCCAGCAGCTTTAATAGCGGGGGAGGTAAAGAGACCCAGTACTTC.